The present entry profiles one TCR beta chain with its context. V shed 5 bases, J shed 2 bases, and the junction held 4 bases outside the gene matches. The CDR3 covers 14 residues. Germline V gene sequence: CDR1 SGDLS, CDR2 YYNGEE. Per the authors' pipeline: Estimation of nucleated cell counts was performed using reference gene primer amplification. Sequenced by immunoSEQ multiplex PCR; TCRdb stores in-frame clones only, minus some. That table supplies the V and J calls and clone size; D and trimming were determined from the DNA. The sample holds over 50,000 clones, around 84% seen once. This entry comes from a study of blood T cell repertoires in COVID-19. Study-level background: The United States, Italy and Spain were the sources of the acute and convalescent COVID-19 samples. Sample material is recorded as cDNA or gDNA derived from T cells, B-cell-depleted T cells, or PBMCs.

This sequence originates from a man between 65 and 85 years old with active COVID-19. The sample consisted of peripheral blood. The chain combines TRBV9 with TRBJ1-5, with TRBD1 matching 7 bases. DNA for the CDR3: TGTGCCAGCAGTCGACAGGGTGGCAATCAGCCCCAGCATTTT. It encodes CASSRQGGNQPQHF.